This T cell receptor beta chain was profiled in a study of blood T cell repertoires in COVID-19. In the study overall: Whether acute or convalescent, the COVID-19 samples came from the United States, Italy and Spain. PBMCs, B-cell-depleted T cells, or T cells were the source of the cDNA or gDNA that made up the material.

In the original processing: Nucleated cell number was recorded as an estimate derived from reference gene primer amplification. Some clones are missing from TCRdb's copy, which holds only in-frame ones; the method was immunoSEQ multiplex PCR. Clonal size and the V and J genes are those of that table, whereas D and trimming came from the DNA. The table has 280,000 or so clones, approximately 86% seen once; the top ten hold 2% to 2.5%. V was pared by 3 bases and J by 8 bases, with 15 bases between. Germline CDR1 MNHEY, CDR2 SMNVEV (reference sequence). CDR3 size: 14 residues. The chain employs TRBV27 and TRBJ2-3, with D perhaps TRBD2 (6 bases). The sequence came from a woman in her twenties or thirties who had recovered from COVID-19. Sequenced: peripheral blood. The CDR3: CASSFRDGGGTQYF. Written as DNA, the CDR3 is TGTGCCAGCAGTTTTCGGGACGGGGGAGGTACGCAGTATTTT.